These 14 T cell receptor beta chains share one sample of origin, sequenced in a study of siplizumab effects on memory and regulatory T cells. Produced via immunoSEQ multiplex PCR; TCRdb's table is partial and in-frame only. The data show 85,000 or so clones, 85% to 95% seen once. The sequenced material came from CD8+ T cells sorted from blood. These receptors all come from a human donor in good health.

V gene TRBV9 combines with J gene TRBJ2-3; a weak D match, TRBD2 (5 bases). Germline values: CDR1 SGDLS, CDR2 YYNGEE. The CDR3 spans 17 residues. With 4 bases removed from V and 2 bases from J, the gap between germline ends came to 20 bases. As DNA, the CDR3 is TGTGCCAGCAGCCCAAGACTTGGACTCGCGTCCACAGATACGCAGTATTTT. Amino acid sequence: CASSPRLGLASTDTQYF.

The chain links TRBV10-2 to TRBJ2-7; TRBD2 matches at 11 bases. The CDR3 has 14 residues. Germline V gene lookup returns CDR1 WSHSY and CDR2 SAAADI. Trimming cost V 4 bases and J 2 bases; bases outside gene matches: 1. The CDR3 DNA reads as TGCGCCAGCAGTGTTAGCGGGAGGGCCTACGAGCAGTACTTC. It codes for CASSVSGRAYEQYF.

CDR3 DNA sequence: TGTGCCAGCAGCACAGGAGGGCCGGTCTTGAACACTGAAGCTTTCTTT. It yields the protein CASSTGGPVLNTEAFF. J is TRBJ1-1 and V is TRBV7-8, with D perhaps TRBD1 (5 bases). The germline V and J ends were trimmed by 5 bases and 0 bases, with 16 bases remaining between them. Germline CDR1 reads SGHVS; CDR2 reads FQNEAQ. This CDR3 region has 16 residues.

This clone was detected once. The CDR3 bases are TGTGCCAGCAGCTTACCCGGGACAGACCAAGAGACCCAGTACTTC. It yields the protein CASSLPGTDQETQYF. The chain employs TRBV28 and TRBJ2-5, with 7 bases identical to TRBD1. The junction had 7 bases not matched to a gene; V was cut back by 6 bases and J by 0 bases. The germline CDR1 and CDR2 sequences are MDHEN and SYDVKM. This CDR3 spans 15 amino acids. Full variable domain (missing parts from reference TRBV28 and TRBJ2-5): DVKVTQSSRYLVKRTGEKVFLECVQDMDHENMFWYRQDPGLGLRLIYFSYDVKMKEKGDIPEGYSVSREKKERFSLILESASTNQTSMYLCASSLPGTDQETQYFGPGTRLLVL.

The CDR3 region has the DNA TGTGCCAGCAGCCCTACCGGACGGACCTCTGGAAACACCATATATTTT. Its protein is CASSPTGRTSGNTIYF. The chain links TRBV7-3 to TRBJ1-3; D is unclear. The CDR3 loop spans 16 amino acids. Trimming cost V 5 bases and J 0 bases, with 14 bases left between them. Germline V lookup: CDR1 SGHTA, CDR2 FQGTGA.

The chain is built from TRBV5-6 and TRBJ2-1, with TRBD2 as a possible D gene (6 bases). Per germline, CDR1 SGHDT and CDR2 YYEEEE. Trimming cost V 6 bases and J 6 bases, with 22 bases left between them. The CDR3 is 16 residues long. This chain's CDR3 is CASNTRRDVSTNEQFF. DNA of the CDR3: TGTGCCAGCAACACCCGGAGGGACGTAAGTACCAATGAGCAGTTCTTC.

The chain uses TRBV4-1 and TRBJ2-1, with a weak D call TRBD2 (6 bases). This CDR3 region has 16 residues. Germline CDR1 MGHRA, CDR2 YSYEKL. Between the trimmed V and J ends, which lost 1 base and 3 bases, there was a span of 13 bases. CDR3 amino acids: CASSQGAGIYYNEQFF. In DNA form, the CDR3 reads TGCGCCAGCAGCCAAGGGGCGGGAATCTACTACAATGAGCAGTTCTTC.

The chain joins TRBV27 to TRBJ2-1; D possibly corresponds to TRBD1 (5 bases). The CDR3 has 16 amino acids. CDR1 and CDR2 (germline): MNHEY, SMNVEV (reference sequence). Trimming took off 3 bases at V and 1 base at J, with 13 bases between the two ends. CDR3 sequence: CASSFTRAASYNEQFF. The CDR3 nucleotides read TGTGCCAGCAGTTTCACCAGGGCAGCGTCCTACAATGAGCAGTTCTTC.

The chain couples TRBV18 to TRBJ2-7, with 9 bases matching TRBD1. The CDR3 has 16 amino acids. Germline V CDR1 and CDR2: KGHSH, LQKENI. The J segment lost 3 bases and the V segment lost 3 bases, leaving 9 bases of the junction unmatched. CDR3 loop: CASSPSPGQGIYEQYF. Written as DNA, the CDR3 is TGTGCCAGCTCACCGTCACCGGGACAGGGTATCTACGAGCAGTACTTC.

V gene TRBV4-2 combines with J gene TRBJ1-4; no firm D call. Germline CDR1 is LGHNA and CDR2 is YNFKEQ. CDR3 size: 15 residues. V lost 0 bases to trimming and J lost 5 bases, with 10 bases between them. The CDR3 nucleotides are TGTGCCAGCAGCCAAGACGAAGGACGGAATGAAAAACTGTTTTTT. This codes for CASSQDEGRNEKLFF.

V is TRBV7-8 and J is TRBJ1-3, with D hard to call. CDR3 length: 13 amino acids. V was cut by 2 bases and J by 4 bases, with 6 bases left in between. Germline lookup yields CDR1 SGHVS and CDR2 FQNEAQ. The CDR3 nucleotides are TGTGCCAGCAGCTTATATGCCGGAAACACCATATATTTT. Protein product: CASSLYAGNTIYF.

The chain has TRBV4-1 and TRBJ2-7, with TRBD1 identical over 7 bases. Unmatched junction bases numbered 7, after V lost 3 bases and J lost 2 bases. The CDR3 extends over 15 amino acids. Germline V CDR1 and CDR2: MGHRA, YSYEKL. Written as DNA, the CDR3 is TGCGCCAGCAGCCAGGCCGATGGGACAGCCTACGAGCAGTACTTC. Amino acids: CASSQADGTAYEQYF.

This clone was counted a few times. This chain connects TRBV2 to TRBJ1-1; D not resolved. CDR1 SNHLY and CDR2 FYNNEI come from the germline V gene. The CDR3 covers 12 residues. Trimming pared 10 bases from V and 3 bases from J, leaving 12 bases between. CDR3 amino acids: CATLSGYTEAFF. CDR3 nucleotides: TGTGCCACCCTTTCGGGGTACACTGAAGCTTTCTTT.

The chain is built from TRBV19 and TRBJ2-7; D call uncertain. With 8 bases removed from V and 6 bases from J, the gap between germline ends came to 11 bases. Per germline, CDR1 LNHDA and CDR2 SQIVND (reference sequence). This CDR3 has 11 residues. CDR3 sequence: CASGDPGEQYF. In nucleotides, the CDR3 is TGTGCCAGTGGAGATCCGGGCGAGCAGTACTTC.